This TCR beta chain was captured in a study of blood T cell repertoires in COVID-19. This clone has only a few counts. TCRdb's copy holds only in-frame clones and misses some; the assay was immunoSEQ multiplex PCR. The sample lists 150,000 to 250,000 clones, roughly 82% occurring once. This CDR3 comprises 19 residues. CDR1 and CDR2 (germline): LGHNA, YSLEER. Trimming cost V 0 bases and J 0 bases, with 20 bases left between them. The chain combines TRBV4-3 with TRBJ1-1; D perhaps matches TRBD1 (5 bases). The sample taken for sequencing was PBMCs or T cells enriched from blood (not recorded which). The source is a man aged 35 to 55 who had recovered from COVID-19. As DNA, the CDR3 is TGCGCCAGCAGCCAAGATCTGGAGGCTGGGGGGGGAATGAACACTGAAGCTTTCTTT. Its protein is CASSQDLEAGGGMNTEAFF.